These 3 T cell receptor beta chains share one sample of origin, sequenced in a study of cytomegalovirus exposure and HLA in healthy donors (dated by TCRdb to about 2017). The library was prepared using the immunoSEQ multiplex PCR assay. The multiplex PCR relied on a mix of 60 forward primers for TCR Vbeta segments and 13 reverse primers for TCR Jbeta segments. As stored in TCRdb, this immuneACCESS dataset retains in-frame rearrangements with V and J assigned. A fraction of the clones does not appear; measured against another copy, unresolved V genes explain less than half of the discrepancy, and the remainder lacks a known reason. The table for this sample lists over 150,000 clones; over 80% of them were counted only once. Together, the top ten hold roughly 1.9% of the sample. Sequences were obtained from PBMCs. The receptors here all came from a human donor in good health.

This clone came up a few times. The chain has TRBV29-1 and TRBJ1-1; possibly TRBD1 for D (5 bases). Germline V lookup: CDR1 SQVTM, CDR2 ANQGSEA. The CDR3 consists of 15 residues. Trimming took 0 bases from V and 7 from J, leaving 18 bases between them. CDR3 loop: CSVEDPRVTDYEAFF. CDR3 bases: TGCAGCGTTGAAGATCCCAGGGTTACGGACTATGAAGCTTTCTTT.

The rearrangement uses TRBV5-1 and TRBJ1-1; 7 bases align to TRBD1. V lost 4 bases to trimming and J lost 4 bases; unmatched junction nucleotides: 7. Germline CDR1 is SGHRS and CDR2 is YFSETQ. The CDR3 sequence is 14 residues long. The chain's CDR3 is CASSLESGGTEAFF. In DNA, the CDR3 is TGCGCCAGCAGCCTGGAATCAGGGGGCACTGAAGCTTTCTTT.

The J gene is TRBJ2-7, the V gene TRBV9, with 7 positions matching TRBD1. V gave up 4 bases and J gave up 5 bases; unmatched junction bases: 9. This CDR3 spans 14 amino acids. Germline-derived CDR1 and CDR2 are SGDLS and YYNGEE. The CDR3 reads CASSPQTGTHEQYF. For the CDR3, the DNA is TGTGCCAGCAGCCCCCAGACAGGGACACACGAGCAGTACTTC. The full variable domain, completed using reference TRBV9 and TRBJ2-7, is DSGVTQTPKHLITATGQRVTLRCSPRSGDLSVYWYQQSLDQGLQFLIQYYNGEERAKGNILERFSAQQFPDLHSELNLSSLELGDSALYFCASSPQTGTHEQYFGPGTRLTVT.